The source of this TCR beta chain is a study of blood T cell repertoires in COVID-19. Study as a whole: Italy, Spain and the United States were the sources of the convalescent and acute COVID-19 samples. Sample material is recorded as cDNA or gDNA derived from T cells, B-cell-depleted T cells, or PBMCs.

Source study methods: How many nucleated cells were present was estimated from reference gene primer amplification. Here immunoSEQ multiplex PCR was the method, and the copy in TCRdb shows in-frame clones only, minus some. V, J and clone size were drawn from that table, and D and trimming were deduced from the DNA. This table holds about 230,000 clones, more than 65% found once. This TCR came from a man between 40 and 49 years old who had recovered from COVID-19. The sequencing sample was made of peripheral blood.

The CDR3, as DNA: TGTGCCAGCAGCGCGACAGGGGTCGGCTACACCTTC. It codes for CASSATGVGYTF. The chain combines TRBV7-9 with TRBJ1-2; 8 nucleotides match TRBD1. Looked up from germline, CDR1 is SEHNR and CDR2 is FQNEAQ (reference sequence). CDR3 length: 12 residues. With 5 bases clipped from V and 8 bases from J, the junction kept 4 bases outside the gene matches. Full variable domain (missing parts from reference TRBV7-9 and TRBJ1-2): DTGVSQNPRHKITKRGQNVTFRCDPISEHNRLYWYRQTLGQGPEFLTYFQNEAQLEKSRLLSDRFSAERPKGSFSTLEIQRTEQGDSAMYLCASSATGVGYTFGSGTRLTVV.